The 5 T cell receptor beta chains given below trace back to one sample, sequenced in a study of cytomegalovirus exposure and HLA in healthy donors. The PCR used 60 Vbeta and 13 Jbeta primers. TCRdb's table, derived via immunoSEQ multiplex PCR, lists solely in-frame clones and lacks some. The data contain about 180,000 clones, roughly 80% of them singletons. Sequencing input: PBMCs. The receptors stem from a man aged 30 to 45 in good health and CMV-seronegative.

The J gene is TRBJ2-1, the V gene TRBV9, with D tentatively TRBD2 (5 bases). Between the trimmed V and J ends, which lost 3 bases and 7 bases, there was a span of 8 bases. This CDR3 region has 12 residues. Germline V gives CDR1 SGDLS, CDR2 YYNGEE. For the CDR3, the DNA is TGTGCCAGCAGCGAACTAGGTAATGAGCAGTTCTTC. Translated, it gives CASSELGNEQFF. Drawing the rest from reference TRBV9 and TRBJ2-1, the complete variable domain is DSGVTQTPKHLITATGQRVTLRCSPRSGDLSVYWYQQSLDQGLQFLIQYYNGEERAKGNILERFSAQQFPDLHSELNLSSLELGDSALYFCASSELGNEQFFGPGTRLTVL.

This chain joins TRBV4-3 and TRBJ1-2, with D maybe TRBD1 (6 bases). The germline CDR1 and CDR2 sequences are LGHNA and YSLEER. V lost 1 base to trimming and J lost 4 bases, with 13 bases between them. The CDR3 contains 15 residues. CDR3 nucleotides: TGCGCCAGCAGCCAAGGGACAGTAAATTCCTATGGCTACACCTTC. Residues: CASSQGTVNSYGYTF.

This rearrangement joins TRBV27 to TRBJ2-7; D is unclear. Germline loops: CDR1 MNHEY, CDR2 SMNVEV (reference sequence). The CDR3 runs 12 residues. Trimming stripped 3 bases from V and 7 bases from J, with 10 bases between. The CDR3 DNA reads as TGTGCCAGCAGTTTTCTTGGCAAGGAGCAGTACTTC. Residues: CASSFLGKEQYF.

V gene TRBV5-1 combines with J gene TRBJ2-3; 15 bases line up with TRBD2. V lost 5 bases to trimming and J lost 9 bases; unmatched junction nucleotides: 13. This CDR3 is built from 17 residues. Germline values: CDR1 SGHRS, CDR2 YFSETQ. The CDR3 DNA reads TGCGCCAGCAGACCGGGACTAGCGGGGGGTAGCCATGACACGCAGTATTTT. Protein: CASRPGLAGGSHDTQYF.

This clone was recorded only once. This chain uses TRBV27 with TRBJ1-1, with D unresolved. This CDR3 has 14 amino acids. V lost 0 bases, J lost 1 base, and 6 bases lay in between. Germline assignment: CDR1 MNHEY and CDR2 SMNVEV (reference sequence). In nucleotides, the CDR3 is TGTGCCAGCAGTTTATCCCTTTCGAACACTGAAGCTTTCTTT. Amino acid sequence: CASSLSLSNTEAFF.